The 32 T cell receptor beta chains in this list originate from one sample, sequenced in a study of blood T cell repertoires in COVID-19. TCRdb keeps only in-frame clones here, not all; method: immunoSEQ multiplex PCR. The profile shows about 270,000 clones, roughly 85% of them singletons. The sequenced sample was PBMCs or T cells enriched from blood (not recorded which). The source is a woman between 50 and 59 years old with acute COVID-19.

The rearrangement uses TRBV6-2 or TRBV6-3 and TRBJ2-1; a weak D match, TRBD2 (5 bases). V lost 0 bases to trimming and J lost 3 bases, with 9 bases between them. Germline V lookup: CDR1 MNHEY, CDR2 SVGEGT. The CDR3 runs to 15 residues. The CDR3 DNA sequence: TGTGCCAGCAGTTACTCAGGAGGAGACTACAATGAGCAGTTCTTC. Encoded protein: CASSYSGGDYNEQFF.

The chain uses TRBV4-1 and TRBJ1-2, with TRBD1 identical over 8 bases. CDR3 length: 15 amino acids. The junction had 3 bases not matched to a gene; V was cut back by 2 bases and J by 1 base. CDR1 is MGHRA and CDR2 is YSYEKL in the germline V gene. The CDR3 here is CASSQPDRGNYGYTF. The CDR3 region has the DNA TGCGCCAGCAGCCAACCCGACAGGGGTAACTATGGCTACACCTTC.

The chain has TRBV10-1 and TRBJ2-1; 9 bases align to TRBD1. The CDR3 is made up of 12 amino acids. The germline CDR1 and CDR2 sequences are WNHNN and SYGVQD (reference sequence). The junction had 5 bases not matched to a gene; V was cut back by 11 bases and J by 6 bases. This chain's CDR3 is CARDRDGNEQFF. In nucleotides, the CDR3 is TGCGCCCGGGACAGGGATGGCAATGAGCAGTTCTTC.

This clone has a single count. J is TRBJ2-1 and V is TRBV5-6; possibly TRBD2 for D (6 bases). The V gene lost 4 bases and the J gene lost 0 bases, with 11 bases spanning the gap. The CDR3 has 15 amino acids. Germline V lookup: CDR1 SGHDT, CDR2 YYEEEE. The CDR3 region is CASSAGSSSYNEQFF. CDR3 DNA sequence: TGTGCCAGCAGCGCCGGGAGTTCCTCCTACAATGAGCAGTTCTTC.

The chain recombines TRBV7-9 with TRBJ2-1; the D gene is possibly TRBD2 (5 bases). The CDR3 covers 15 residues. Germline CDR1 reads SEHNR; CDR2 reads FQNEAQ (reference sequence). The V and J ends lost 5 bases and 1 base respectively, with 12 bases between them. CDR3 amino acids: CASSTPLASYNEQFF. CDR3 sequence (DNA): TGTGCCAGCAGCACCCCTCTAGCATCCTACAATGAGCAGTTCTTC.

This clone was seen repeatedly, ten times or more. This specimen includes other DNA sequences encoding the same CDR3. The chain couples TRBV29-1 to TRBJ2-3; 10 bases map to TRBD2. CDR1 is SQVTM and CDR2 is ANQGSEA in the germline V gene. V gave up 2 bases and J gave up 6 bases; unmatched junction bases: 2. There are 13 residues in the CDR3. The CDR3 bases are TGCAGCGTTGAAAGGGGACTAGCGGATACGCAGTATTTT. Protein product: CSVERGLADTQYF.

The V and J genes are TRBV27 and TRBJ2-7, with TRBD1 as a possible D gene (5 bases). Trimming left V 3 bases short and J 6 bases short, with 9 bases between. This CDR3 is 12 amino acids long. The V gene's germline CDR1 is MNHEY and CDR2 SMNVEV (reference sequence). The CDR3 bases are TGTGCCAGCAGTTTCCTTGACAGCGAGCAGTACTTC. Its translation is CASSFLDSEQYF.

This chain joins TRBV5-4 and TRBJ1-2; weak D call: TRBD1 (6 bases). The CDR3 consists of 13 residues. V lost 4 bases and J 5 bases, leaving 12 bases between the germline ends. CDR1 SGHNT and CDR2 YYREEE come from the germline V gene (reference sequence). The CDR3 region has the DNA TGTGCCAGCAGCCAGGACAGCCTATATGGCTACACCTTC. Encoded protein: CASSQDSLYGYTF.

This clone was counted once. V gene TRBV5-1 combines with J gene TRBJ1-1, with a possible D match to TRBD1 (6 bases). CDR3 length: 13 amino acids. V lost 4 bases and J 7 bases, leaving 14 bases between the germline ends. The germline CDR1 and CDR2 sequences are SGHRS and YFSETQ. DNA for the CDR3: TGCGCCAGCAGCCCCGGGACAAGCTTTGAAGCTTTCTTT. Translated: CASSPGTSFEAFF. Variable domain in full (rest from reference TRBV5-1 and TRBJ1-1): KAGVTQTPRYLIKTRGQQVTLSCSPISGHRSVSWYQQTPGQGLQFLFEYFSETQRNKGNFPGRFSGRQFSNSRSEMNVSTLELGDSALYLCASSPGTSFEAFFGQGTRLTVV.

The chain is built from TRBV28 and TRBJ1-1, with TRBD1 matching over 8 bases. CDR1 and CDR2 (germline): MDHEN, SYDVKM. The V segment lost 4 bases and the J segment 2 bases; nucleotides outside the gene matches: 6. CDR3 length: 15 amino acids. The CDR3 DNA follows: TGTGCCAGCAGTTCACAGGGGGGCGAAAACACTGAAGCTTTCTTT. This codes for CASSSQGGENTEAFF.

The gene calls are TRBV9 and TRBJ1-2; a weak D match, TRBD1 (6 bases). V was trimmed by 4 bases and J by 7 bases, leaving 20 bases between them. The CDR3 extends over 15 amino acids. Germline V CDR1 and CDR2: SGDLS, YYNGEE. CDR3 in DNA: TGTGCCAGCAGCCGAAGGGGGGAGGGTCTTGGTGGCTACACCTTC. It encodes CASSRRGEGLGGYTF.

V gene TRBV25-1 combines with J gene TRBJ1-1, with 7 bases that match TRBD1. This CDR3 region has 13 residues. With 4 bases clipped from V and 7 bases from J, the junction kept 6 bases outside the gene matches. Germline V gene data show CDR1 as MGHDK and CDR2 as SYGVNS. CDR3 sequence (DNA): TGTGCCAGCAGTGTGCGAGGGGGCATTGAAGCTTTCTTT. Translating gives CASSVRGGIEAFF.

This clone showed up just a few times. The J gene is TRBJ2-7, the V gene TRBV10-3; no firm D call. The germline V and J ends were trimmed by 6 bases and 2 bases, with 8 bases remaining between them. The CDR3 covers 12 residues. CDR1 ENHRY and CDR2 SYGVKD come from the germline V gene. CDR3 amino acids: CAIRDKAYEQYF. The CDR3 coding sequence is TGTGCCATCAGAGACAAAGCCTACGAGCAGTACTTC.

This clone has just one count. The chain uses TRBV19 and TRBJ1-3; D is uncertain. From germline, CDR1 is LNHDA and CDR2 SQIVND (reference sequence). This CDR3 spans 10 amino acids. V was pared by 7 bases and J by 7 bases, with 5 bases between. The CDR3 bases are TGTGCCAGTACCGGTAACACCATATATTTT. This translates into CASTGNTIYF. The whole variable domain, filled in from reference TRBV19 and TRBJ1-3, reads DGGITQSPKYLFRKEGQNVTLSCEQNLNHDAMYWYRQDPGQGLRLIYYSQIVNDFQKGDIAEGYSVSREKKESFPLTVTSAQKNPTAFYLCASTGNTIYFGEGSWLTVV.

The sample holds one count of this clone. As DNA, the CDR3 is TGTGCCAGTAGTAGAGGACAGGCGCAGTCTGGCTACACCTTC. The encoded protein is CASSRGQAQSGYTF. The chain employs TRBV19 and TRBJ1-2; 7 bases fit TRBD1. The CDR3 length is 14 residues. V was clipped by 4 bases and J by 7 bases; unmatched bases: 9. Germline V gene sequence: CDR1 LNHDA, CDR2 SQIVND (reference sequence).

This chain uses TRBV3-1 (or the pseudogene TRBV3-2) with TRBJ1-1, with 8 bases matching TRBD1. Germline loops: CDR1 LGHDT, CDR2 YNNKEL (reference sequence). The CDR3 has 14 residues. The V gene end was trimmed by 4 bases and the J gene end by 7 bases; junction bases not matched to a gene: 8. CDR3 coding DNA: TGTGCCAGCAGCCCAGACAGGGGAGAGGGTGAAGCTTTCTTT. Translating it yields CASSPDRGEGEAFF.

V and J are TRBV12-3 or TRBV12-4 and TRBJ1-2; the D is unclear. The V end lost 3 bases, the J end lost 7 bases, and 9 bases lay between the germline ends. The CDR3 runs 12 residues. CDR3 amino acids: CASSLGRPGYTF. The CDR3 coding sequence is TGTGCCAGCAGTTTGGGCCGTCCTGGCTACACCTTC.

The chain uses TRBV7-3 and TRBJ1-1; possibly TRBD1 for D (6 bases). The CDR3 runs 13 residues. Germline CDR1 is SGHTA and CDR2 is FQGTGA. The V gene lost 1 base and the J gene lost 8 bases, with 11 bases spanning the gap. CDR3 sequence: CASSLRQGREAFF. Here the CDR3 DNA reads TGTGCCAGCAGCTTAAGGCAGGGGAGAGAAGCTTTCTTT.

J is TRBJ2-5 and V is TRBV7-2, with 12 bases matching TRBD2. Losses at the gene ends were 1 base for V and 5 bases for J; bases not matched to a gene: 5. Per germline, CDR1 SGHTA and CDR2 FQGNSA. This CDR3 region has 16 residues. The CDR3 DNA is TGTGCCAGCAGCTTAGTCCTAGCGGGGGGGCAGGAGACCCAGTACTTC. This encodes CASSLVLAGGQETQYF.

V is TRBV18 and J is TRBJ1-1; D not certain. The CDR3 is 14 amino acids. Trimming took off 4 bases at V and 1 base at J, with 10 bases between the two ends. Germline V gene data show CDR1 as KGHSH and CDR2 as LQKENI. The CDR3 protein is CASSLRDENTEAFF. DNA of the CDR3: TGTGCCAGCTCACTACGAGATGAGAACACTGAAGCTTTCTTT. Variable domain in full (rest from reference TRBV18 and TRBJ1-1): NAGVMQNPRHLVRRRGQEARLRCSPMKGHSHVYWYRQLPEEGLKFMVYLQKENIIDESGMPKERFSAEFPKEGPSILRIQQVVRGDSAAYFCASSLRDENTEAFFGQGTRLTVV.

The V and J genes are TRBV27 and TRBJ1-2; TRBD1 matches at 9 bases. The CDR3 totals 15 residues. Germline V gives CDR1 MNHEY, CDR2 SMNVEV (reference sequence). With 5 bases clipped from V and 6 bases from J, the junction kept 10 bases outside the gene matches. The CDR3 sequence: CASSPGTGFGDGYTF. The DNA for the CDR3 is TGTGCCAGCAGTCCGGGGACAGGGTTCGGCGATGGCTACACCTTC.

The chain employs TRBV7-3 and TRBJ2-7, with D perhaps matching TRBD1 (6 bases). Germline CDR1 is SGHTA and CDR2 is FQGTGA. CDR3 size: 13 residues. Trimming took off 4 bases at V and 7 bases at J, with 14 bases between the two ends. CDR3 residues: CASSSQMGAEQYF. The DNA of the CDR3 is TGTGCCAGCAGCTCCCAAATGGGGGCGGAGCAGTACTTC.

A single count supports this clone. V and J are TRBV19 and TRBJ1-2; 7 positions match TRBD1. Germline assignment: CDR1 LNHDA and CDR2 SQIVND (reference sequence). V shed 4 bases, J shed 6 bases, and the junction held 20 bases outside the gene matches. The CDR3 has 18 amino acids. This chain's CDR3 is CASSTSPRQGVGLDGYTF. CDR3 in DNA: TGTGCCAGTAGTACATCCCCTCGACAGGGTGTTGGTTTGGATGGCTACACCTTC.

The J gene is TRBJ1-1, the V gene TRBV5-8; D is undetermined. Trimming removed 0 bases from V and 11 bases from J, with 11 bases in between. The germline CDR1 and CDR2 sequences are SGHTS and YDEGEE. The CDR3 is 12 residues long. CDR3 sequence reads: CASSLVSAEAFF. The CDR3 DNA is TGTGCCAGCAGCTTGGTGAGCGCGGAGGCTTTCTTT.

The chain carries TRBV6-5 and TRBJ1-2; a weak D match, TRBD1 (6 bases). Germline V gene sequence: CDR1 MNHEY, CDR2 SVGAGI. Deletions cut 6 bases from V and 1 base from J, with 12 bases between. This CDR3 spans 14 amino acids. The CDR3 here is CASSRTGHNYGYTF. The CDR3, as DNA: TGTGCCAGCAGCAGAACAGGGCATAACTATGGCTACACCTTC.

The V gene is TRBV7-9, the J gene TRBJ2-7; a weak D match, TRBD1 (6 bases). Per the germline V gene, CDR1 is SEHNR and CDR2 is FQNEAQ (reference sequence). Trimming took 4 bases from V and 3 from J, leaving 16 bases between them. This CDR3 is built from 15 residues. This chain's CDR3 is CASSSPTRTVYEQYF. Here the CDR3 DNA reads TGTGCCAGCAGCTCCCCTACACGGACAGTCTACGAGCAGTACTTC.

In its sample, this clone was seen a few times. This chain joins TRBV3-1 (or the pseudogene TRBV3-2) and TRBJ2-5; TRBD1 matches 7 bases. The germline V gene has CDR1 LGHDT and CDR2 YNNKEL (reference sequence). The V and J ends lost 3 bases and 5 bases, in that order; junction bases with no gene match: 9. This CDR3 comprises 15 residues. CDR3 coding DNA: TGTGCCAGCAGCCATCGAGACAGGGCCGGGGAGACCCAGTACTTC. This codes for CASSHRDRAGETQYF.

This clone was seen only a few times. This chain uses TRBV6-5 with TRBJ2-1; 9 bases map to TRBD2. J gave up 7 bases and V 2 bases, and 3 bases lay outside the gene matches. Germline CDR1 and CDR2: MNHEY and SVGAGI. The CDR3 is made up of 14 amino acids. The CDR3 DNA reads TGTGCCAGCAGTTACAGGCTAGCGGGGAATGAGCAGTTCTTC. Amino acid sequence: CASSYRLAGNEQFF.

This clone was seen a handful of times. V gene TRBV5-1 combines with J gene TRBJ2-1; D ambiguous. The CDR3 is 13 amino acids. Between the trimmed V and J ends, which lost 0 bases and 15 bases, there was a span of 16 bases. In germline, CDR1 is SGHRS, CDR2 YFSETQ. This CDR3 is CASSLAIQESTFF. The CDR3 bases are TGCGCCAGCAGCTTGGCCATTCAGGAAAGTACGTTCTTC. Variable domain in full (rest from reference TRBV5-1 and TRBJ2-1): KAGVTQTPRYLIKTRGQQVTLSCSPISGHRSVSWYQQTPGQGLQFLFEYFSETQRNKGNFPGRFSGRQFSNSRSEMNVSTLELGDSALYLCASSLAIQESTFFGPGTRLTVL.

For the CDR3, the DNA is TGTGCCAGCAGTGAAGGACTAGCGCCAGATACGCAGTATTTT. It yields the protein CASSEGLAPDTQYF. This chain joins TRBV2 and TRBJ2-3; TRBD2 matches at 8 bases. This CDR3 contains 14 residues. Germline CDR1 SNHLY, CDR2 FYNNEI. The V gene end was trimmed by 1 base and the J gene end by 4 bases; junction bases not matched to a gene: 1.

The CDR3 loop is CASRGDLGAFF. Written as DNA, the CDR3 is TGTGCCAGCAGGGGGGACTTGGGAGCTTTCTTT. This chain connects TRBV6-5 to TRBJ1-1, with TRBD1 as a possible D gene (5 bases). V was trimmed by 6 bases and J by 10 bases, leaving 12 bases between them. There are 11 residues in the CDR3. Germline V CDR1 and CDR2: MNHEY, SVGAGI.

The genes are TRBV19 and TRBJ1-1; 7 bases are shared with TRBD1. The CDR3 totals 15 residues. V trimming: 6 bases; J trimming: 1 base; junction bases outside the gene matches: 8. Per the germline V gene, CDR1 is LNHDA and CDR2 is SQIVND (reference sequence). The DNA of the CDR3 is TGTGCCAGTAGACCCAGACAGGGCCCGAACACTGAAGCTTTCTTT. Protein sequence: CASRPRQGPNTEAFF. Based on the CDR3 plus reference TRBV19 and TRBJ1-1, the full variable domain is DGGITQSPKYLFRKEGQNVTLSCEQNLNHDAMYWYRQDPGQGLRLIYYSQIVNDFQKGDIAEGYSVSREKKESFPLTVTSAQKNPTAFYLCASRPRQGPNTEAFFGQGTRLTVV.